This T cell receptor beta chain was recorded in a study of blood T cell repertoires in COVID-19. Profiled with immunoSEQ multiplex PCR; TCRdb holds only in-frame clones, not every one. The table has 300,000 or so clones, around 88% seen once; the top ten hold 5.5% to 8.5%. The germline V gene encodes CDR1 SNHLY and CDR2 FYNNEI. V lost 7 bases, J lost 7 bases, and 6 bases stayed unmatched. This CDR3 is built from 13 residues. This clone has only one observation. The sequence was collected from a woman aged 25 to 39 who had recovered from COVID-19. The J gene is TRBJ2-1, the V gene TRBV2; 8 bases are shared with TRBD1. Sequencing was performed on peripheral blood. The CDR3 reads CASTQGAWNEQFF. Written as DNA, the CDR3 is TGTGCCAGCACCCAGGGGGCTTGGAATGAGCAGTTCTTC.